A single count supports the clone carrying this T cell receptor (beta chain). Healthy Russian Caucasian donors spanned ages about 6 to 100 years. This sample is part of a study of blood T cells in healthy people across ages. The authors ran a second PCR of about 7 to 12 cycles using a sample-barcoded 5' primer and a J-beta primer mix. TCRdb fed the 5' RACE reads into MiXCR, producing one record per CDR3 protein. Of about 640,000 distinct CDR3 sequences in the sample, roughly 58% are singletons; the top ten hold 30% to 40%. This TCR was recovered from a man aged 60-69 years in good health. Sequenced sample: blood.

CDR3 sequence: CASSQLGGNQPQHF. CDR3 bases: TGTGCCAGCAGCCAACTGGGGGGCAATCAGCCCCAGCATTTT. This chain links TRBV25-1 with TRBJ1-5, with a tentative D call TRBD1 (5 bases). V lost 6 bases, J lost 2 bases, and 11 bases lay in between. CDR1 and CDR2 (germline): MGHDK, SYGVNS. CDR3 length equals 14 residues.